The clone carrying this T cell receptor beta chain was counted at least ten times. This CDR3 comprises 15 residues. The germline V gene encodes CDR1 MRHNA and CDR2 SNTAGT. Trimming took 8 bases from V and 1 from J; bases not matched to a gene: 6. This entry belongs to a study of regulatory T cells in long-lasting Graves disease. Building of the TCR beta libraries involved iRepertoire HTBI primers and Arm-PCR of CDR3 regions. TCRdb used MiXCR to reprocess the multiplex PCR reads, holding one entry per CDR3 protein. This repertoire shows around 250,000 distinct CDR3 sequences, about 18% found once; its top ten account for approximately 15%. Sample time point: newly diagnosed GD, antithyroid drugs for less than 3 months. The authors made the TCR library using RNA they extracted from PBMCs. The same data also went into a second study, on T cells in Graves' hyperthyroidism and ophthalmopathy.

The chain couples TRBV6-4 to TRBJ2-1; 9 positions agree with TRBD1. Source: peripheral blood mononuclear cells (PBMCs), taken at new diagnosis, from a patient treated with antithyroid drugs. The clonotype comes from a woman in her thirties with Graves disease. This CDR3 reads CASALQGASYNEQFF. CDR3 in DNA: TGTGCCAGCGCCCTACAGGGGGCTTCCTACAATGAGCAGTTCTTC.